This T cell receptor beta chain comes out of a study of T-cell reconstitution after alpha-beta-depleted transplantation in children. V was pared by 3 bases and J by 7 bases, with 9 bases between. Germline CDR1 is SEHNR and CDR2 is FQNEAQ (reference sequence). There are 12 residues in the CDR3. Ten or more counts support this clonotype. Unique molecular identifiers were used to barcode this TCRbeta library. TCRdb re-analysed the PCR reads in MiXCR, keeping a single row per CDR3 protein. The sample carries over 150,000 distinct CDR3 sequences, roughly 15% recorded once. J is TRBJ1-1 and V is TRBV7-9; no firm D call. This receptor was taken from a human donor who donated a stem cell graft to a child with acute lymphoblastic leukemia. The material sequenced was PBMCs from the stem cell graft donor, taken from the stem cell graft. The CDR3 DNA follows: TGTGCCAGCAGCTTCGGGTCCGGTGAAGCTTTCTTT. The encoded protein is CASSFGSGEAFF.